These 7 T cell receptor beta chains came from one sample sequenced in a study of CD8+ T cells in alopecia areata. It was cDNA, reverse transcribed from extracted RNA, that served as the sequencing template. This table comes from immunoSEQ multiplex PCR, and its TCRdb copy is limited to in-frame clones, with some not included. Of under 300,000 clones listed, about 60% are singletons. The treatment: oral pan-JAK inhibitor, 5-10 mg twice daily. The sample here was CD4+ T cells sorted from blood, taken at roughly week 52, from a patient treated with tofacitinib. These receptors all stem from a human donor with alopecia areata.

The V and J genes are TRBV7-3 and TRBJ2-3; no firm D call. V lost 5 bases to trimming and J lost 1 base, with 13 bases between them. Germline assignment: CDR1 SGHTA and CDR2 FQGTGA. This CDR3 has 15 residues. Here the CDR3 reads CASSPVGVGTDTQYF. The CDR3 nucleotides read TGTGCCAGCAGCCCGGTGGGTGTAGGCACAGATACGCAGTATTTT. Filled out from reference TRBV7-3 and TRBJ2-3, the complete variable domain reads GAGVSQTPSNKVTEKGKYVELRCDPISGHTALYWYRQSLGQGPEFLIYFQGTGAADDSGLPNDRFFAVRPEGSVSTLKIQRTERGDSAVYLCASSPVGVGTDTQYFGPGTRLTVL.

The chain joins TRBV9 to TRBJ1-6, with D tentatively TRBD1 (5 bases). The germline CDR1 and CDR2 sequences are SGDLS and YYNGEE. V lost 0 bases, J lost 8 bases, and 12 bases lay in between. The CDR3 is 15 amino acids. As DNA, the CDR3 is TGTGCCAGCAGCGTAGCTCGGGGGAGGGATTCACCCCTCCACTTT. Protein: CASSVARGRDSPLHF.

This clone appeared a few times. The V and J genes are TRBV5-1 and TRBJ1-6; no firm D call. CDR1 and CDR2 from the germline V gene are SGHRS and YFSETQ. The CDR3 covers 12 residues. Trimming took off 3 bases at V and 7 bases at J, with 5 bases between the two ends. The CDR3 here is CASSSLNSPLHF. The CDR3 DNA reads TGCGCCAGCAGCTCCCTAAATTCACCCCTCCACTTT.

V usage is TRBV30 and J usage is TRBJ2-7, with D uncertain. The CDR3 length is 12 residues. V lost 8 bases to trimming and J lost 0 bases, with 11 bases between them. Germline-derived CDR1 and CDR2 are GTSNPN and SVGIG (reference sequence). CDR3 in DNA: TGTGCCGGCCTCGTCAGCTCCTACGAGCAGTACTTC. This codes for CAGLVSSYEQYF.

The chain combines TRBV25-1 with TRBJ1-2; 9 bases map to TRBD1. The CDR3 length is 12 residues. V lost 5 bases and J lost 7; bases outside the gene matches: 2. CDR1 is MGHDK, CDR2 SYGVNS, per germline. CDR3 region: CASSLTGGGYTF. DNA for the CDR3: TGTGCCAGCAGTTTGACAGGGGGTGGCTACACCTTC.

The sample holds a few counts of this clone. The gene calls are TRBV29-1 and TRBJ1-4; D perhaps matches TRBD1 (5 bases). CDR3 length: 13 amino acids. The ends were cut back, 7 bases at V and 8 bases at J, with 17 bases in the middle. Germline V gene data show CDR1 as SQVTM and CDR2 as ANQGSEA. In DNA, the CDR3 is TGCAGCGCCATGGTGAGGGCAGGGGAAAAACTGTTTTTT. Translating it yields CSAMVRAGEKLFF.

This clone appeared a single time. The chain uses TRBV11-2 and TRBJ2-6, with TRBD1 as a possible D gene (6 bases). Germline CDR1 is SGHAT and CDR2 is FQNNGV. The CDR3 sequence is 16 residues long. Between the trimmed V and J ends, which lost 5 bases and 4 bases, there was a span of 15 bases. CDR3 protein: CASSPRTAPGANVLTF. CDR3 DNA: TGTGCCAGCAGCCCCAGGACAGCTCCCGGGGCCAACGTCCTGACTTTC.